The source of this T cell receptor beta chain is a study of OX40 agonist ivuxolimab in advanced cancers. This CDR3 region has 14 residues. V lost 3 bases and J lost 2, with 10 bases in between. Germline CDR1 is MNHNY and CDR2 is SVGAGI (reference sequence). Clones were read by immunoSEQ multiplex PCR, and TCRdb kept only the in-frame ones, dropping some. The sample records about 82,000 clones, 65% to 90% being singletons. V and J are TRBV6-6 and TRBJ1-2; D remains ambiguous. This specimen was CD4+ or CD8+ T cells sorted from blood, taken in a trial of the OX40 agonist ivuxolimab. The receptor was isolated from an adult with an advanced solid tumor such as melanoma, head and neck, liver or kidney cancer. The CDR3 loop reads CASSYSGQNYGYTF. CDR3 bases: TGTGCCAGCAGTTATTCTGGCCAAAACTATGGCTACACCTTC.